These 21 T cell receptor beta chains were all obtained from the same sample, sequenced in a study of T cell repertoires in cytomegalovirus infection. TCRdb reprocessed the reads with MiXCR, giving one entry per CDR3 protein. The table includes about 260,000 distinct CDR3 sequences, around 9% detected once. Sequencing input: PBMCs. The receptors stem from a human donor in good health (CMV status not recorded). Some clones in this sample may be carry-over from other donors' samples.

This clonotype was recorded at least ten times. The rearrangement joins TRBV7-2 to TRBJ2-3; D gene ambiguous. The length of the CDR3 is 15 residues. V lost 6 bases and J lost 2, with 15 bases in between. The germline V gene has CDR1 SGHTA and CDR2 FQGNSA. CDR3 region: CASRKGGGYTDTQYF. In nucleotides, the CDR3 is TGTGCCAGCAGAAAGGGTGGCGGCTACACAGATACGCAGTATTTT. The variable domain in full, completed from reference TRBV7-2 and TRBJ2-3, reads GAGVSQSPSNKVTEKGKDVELRCDPISGHTALYWYRQSLGQGLEFLIYFQGNSAPDKSGLPSDRFSAERTGGSVSTLTIQRTQQEDSAVYLCASRKGGGYTDTQYFGPGTRLTVL.

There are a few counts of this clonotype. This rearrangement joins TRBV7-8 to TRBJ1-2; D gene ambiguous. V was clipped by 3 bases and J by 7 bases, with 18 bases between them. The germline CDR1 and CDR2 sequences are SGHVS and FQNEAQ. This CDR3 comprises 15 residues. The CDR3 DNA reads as TGTGCCAGCAGCTTTGGTCTTCTAAGTGGTGGTGGCTACACCTTC. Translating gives CASSFGLLSGGGYTF.

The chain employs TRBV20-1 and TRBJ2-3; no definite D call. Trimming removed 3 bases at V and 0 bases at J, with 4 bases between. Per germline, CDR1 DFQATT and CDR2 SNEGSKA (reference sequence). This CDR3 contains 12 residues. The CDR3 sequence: CSASLSTDTQYF. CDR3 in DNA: TGCAGTGCTAGCCTAAGCACAGATACGCAGTATTTT.

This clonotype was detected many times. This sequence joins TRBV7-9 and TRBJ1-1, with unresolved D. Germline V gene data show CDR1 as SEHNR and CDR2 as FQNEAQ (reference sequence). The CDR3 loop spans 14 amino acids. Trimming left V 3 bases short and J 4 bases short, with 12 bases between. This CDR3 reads CASSFDRPGTEAFF. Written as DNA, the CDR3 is TGTGCCAGCAGCTTCGACCGCCCGGGCACTGAAGCTTTCTTT.

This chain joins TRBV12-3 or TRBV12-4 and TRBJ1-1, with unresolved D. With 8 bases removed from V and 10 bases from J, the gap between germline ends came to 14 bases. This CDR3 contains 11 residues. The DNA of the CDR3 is TGTGCCAGCGGGTTAGGATCATCAGCTTTCTTT. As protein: CASGLGSSAFF.

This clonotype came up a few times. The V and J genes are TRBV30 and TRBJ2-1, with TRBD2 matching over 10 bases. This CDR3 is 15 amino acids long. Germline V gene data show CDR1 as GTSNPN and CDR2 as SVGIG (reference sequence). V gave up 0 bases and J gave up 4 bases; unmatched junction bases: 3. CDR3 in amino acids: CAWSVLAGRYNEQFF. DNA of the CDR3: TGTGCCTGGAGTGTACTAGCGGGGAGGTACAATGAGCAGTTCTTC. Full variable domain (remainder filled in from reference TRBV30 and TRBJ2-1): SQTIHQWPATLVQPVGSPLSLECTVEGTSNPNLYWYRQAAGRGLQLLFYSVGIGQISSEVPQNLSASRPQDRQFILSSKKLLLSDSGFYLCAWSVLAGRYNEQFFGPGTRLTVL.

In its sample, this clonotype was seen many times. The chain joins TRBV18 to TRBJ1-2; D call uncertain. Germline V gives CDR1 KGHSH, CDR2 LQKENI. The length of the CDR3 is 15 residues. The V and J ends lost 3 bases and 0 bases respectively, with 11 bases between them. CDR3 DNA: TGTGCCAGCTCACCCCACCCGGGAGCTAACTATGGCTACACCTTC. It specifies CASSPHPGANYGYTF.

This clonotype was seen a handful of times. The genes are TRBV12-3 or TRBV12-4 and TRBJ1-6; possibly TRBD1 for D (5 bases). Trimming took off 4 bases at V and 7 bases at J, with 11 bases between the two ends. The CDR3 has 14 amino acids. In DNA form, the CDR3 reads TGTGCCAGCAGTTCCTCCCGACAGAATTCACCCCTCCACTTT. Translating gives CASSSSRQNSPLHF.

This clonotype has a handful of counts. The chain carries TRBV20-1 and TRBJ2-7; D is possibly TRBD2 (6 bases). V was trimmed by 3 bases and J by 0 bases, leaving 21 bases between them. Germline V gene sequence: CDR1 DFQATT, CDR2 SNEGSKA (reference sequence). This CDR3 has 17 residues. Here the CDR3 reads CSASGPGGTLSSYEQYF. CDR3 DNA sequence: TGCAGTGCTAGCGGGCCAGGTGGGACTCTGAGCTCCTACGAGCAGTACTTC.

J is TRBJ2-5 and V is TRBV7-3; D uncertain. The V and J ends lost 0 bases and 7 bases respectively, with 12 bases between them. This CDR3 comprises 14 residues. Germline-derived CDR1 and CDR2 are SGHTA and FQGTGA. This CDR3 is CASSLTAHLGTQYF. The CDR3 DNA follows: TGTGCCAGCAGCTTAACGGCCCATTTGGGGACCCAGTACTTC.

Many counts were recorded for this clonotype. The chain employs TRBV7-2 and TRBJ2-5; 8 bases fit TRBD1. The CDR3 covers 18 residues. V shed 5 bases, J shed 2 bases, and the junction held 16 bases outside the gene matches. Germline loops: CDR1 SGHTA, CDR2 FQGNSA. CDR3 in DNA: TGTGCCAGCAGCCCCTCGGGGCCGGGGACAGGTTATCAAGAGACCCAGTACTTC. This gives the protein CASSPSGPGTGYQETQYF.

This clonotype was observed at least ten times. Written as DNA, the CDR3 is TGTGCCAGCAGCTCGCAGAGGGGGGGGCTGCGCGAGCAGTACTTC. It translates to CASSSQRGGLREQYF. This sequence joins TRBV7-2 and TRBJ2-7; TRBD2 is a possible D gene (7 bases). The germline CDR1 and CDR2 sequences are SGHTA and FQGNSA. With 4 bases removed from V and 6 bases from J, the gap between germline ends came to 19 bases. The CDR3 runs to 15 residues. Combining the CDR3 with reference TRBV7-2 and TRBJ2-7 gives the whole variable domain GAGVSQSPSNKVTEKGKDVELRCDPISGHTALYWYRQSLGQGLEFLIYFQGNSAPDKSGLPSDRFSAERTGGSVSTLTIQRTQQEDSAVYLCASSSQRGGLREQYFGPGTRLTVT.

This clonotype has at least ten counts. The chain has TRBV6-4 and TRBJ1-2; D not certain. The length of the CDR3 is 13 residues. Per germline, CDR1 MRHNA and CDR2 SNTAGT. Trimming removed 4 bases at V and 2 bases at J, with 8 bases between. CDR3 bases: TGTGCCAGCAGTGTAGACGGCAACTATGGCTACACCTTC. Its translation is CASSVDGNYGYTF.

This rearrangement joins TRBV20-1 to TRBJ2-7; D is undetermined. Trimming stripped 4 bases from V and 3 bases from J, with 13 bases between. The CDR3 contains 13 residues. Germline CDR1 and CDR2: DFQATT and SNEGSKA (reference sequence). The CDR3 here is CSAKLSKGYEQYF. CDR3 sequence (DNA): TGCAGTGCTAAGCTGAGCAAGGGCTACGAGCAGTACTTC.

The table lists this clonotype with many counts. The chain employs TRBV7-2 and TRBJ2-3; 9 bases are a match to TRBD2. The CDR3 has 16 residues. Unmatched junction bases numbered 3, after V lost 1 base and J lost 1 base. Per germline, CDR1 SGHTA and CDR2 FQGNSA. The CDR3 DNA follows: TGTGCCAGCAGCTTAGAGGGCGGGGGGGGCACAGATACGCAGTATTTT. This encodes CASSLEGGGGTDTQYF.

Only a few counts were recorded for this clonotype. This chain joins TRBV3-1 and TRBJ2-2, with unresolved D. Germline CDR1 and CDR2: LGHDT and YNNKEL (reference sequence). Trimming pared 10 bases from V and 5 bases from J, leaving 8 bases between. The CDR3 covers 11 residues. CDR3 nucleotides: TGTGCCACCAGGCGTACCGGGGAGCTGTTTTTT. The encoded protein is CATRRTGELFF.

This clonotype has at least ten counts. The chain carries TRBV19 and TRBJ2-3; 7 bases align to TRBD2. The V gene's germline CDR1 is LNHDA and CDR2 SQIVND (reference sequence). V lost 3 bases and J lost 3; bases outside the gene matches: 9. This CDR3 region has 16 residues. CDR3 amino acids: CASSILGGSVTDTQYF. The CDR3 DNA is TGTGCCAGTAGTATTCTCGGCGGGAGTGTTACAGATACGCAGTATTTT.

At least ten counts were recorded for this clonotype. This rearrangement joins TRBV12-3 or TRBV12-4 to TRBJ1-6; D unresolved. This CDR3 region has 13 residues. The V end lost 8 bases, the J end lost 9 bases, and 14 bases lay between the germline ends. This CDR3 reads CASSVRARSPLHF. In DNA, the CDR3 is TGTGCCAGCTCGGTAAGGGCCCGTTCACCCCTCCACTTT.

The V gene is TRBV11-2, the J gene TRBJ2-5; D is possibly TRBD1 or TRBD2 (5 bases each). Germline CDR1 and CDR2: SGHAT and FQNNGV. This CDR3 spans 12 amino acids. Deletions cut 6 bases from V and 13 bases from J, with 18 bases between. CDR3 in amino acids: CASSPGPQALYF. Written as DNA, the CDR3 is TGTGCCAGCAGTCCGGGACCCCAGGCCCTGTACTTC.

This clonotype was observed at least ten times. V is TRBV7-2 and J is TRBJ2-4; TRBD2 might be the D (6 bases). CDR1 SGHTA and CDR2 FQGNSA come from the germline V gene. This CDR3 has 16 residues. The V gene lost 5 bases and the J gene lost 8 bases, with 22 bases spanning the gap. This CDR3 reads CASSPPTPRERDIQYF. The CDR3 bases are TGTGCCAGCAGCCCCCCTACCCCCCGGGAGAGAGACATTCAGTACTTC.

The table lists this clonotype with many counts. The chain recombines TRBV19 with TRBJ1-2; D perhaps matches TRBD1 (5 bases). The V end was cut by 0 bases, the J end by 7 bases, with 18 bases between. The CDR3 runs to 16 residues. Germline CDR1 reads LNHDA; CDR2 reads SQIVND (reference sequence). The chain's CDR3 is CASSIDGGTVVVGYTF. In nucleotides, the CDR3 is TGTGCCAGTAGTATAGATGGCGGGACGGTGGTGGTTGGCTACACCTTC.